Listed here are 27 T cell receptor beta chains from one sample, sequenced in a study of blood T cell repertoires in COVID-19. Some clones are missing from TCRdb's copy, which holds only in-frame ones; the method was immunoSEQ multiplex PCR. The sample carries about 270,000 clones, approximately 90% recorded once. Sequenced material: PBMCs or T cells enriched from blood (not recorded which). The receptors here all came from a man aged 40-55 years who had been exposed to COVID-19.

V usage is TRBV4-1 and J usage is TRBJ2-7; possible D gene TRBD1, 6 bases. Germline assignment: CDR1 MGHRA and CDR2 YSYEKL. Trimming shortened V by 1 base and J by 3 bases, and 10 bases separated the two germline ends. This CDR3 has 14 amino acids. This chain's CDR3 is CASSQARGGYEQYF. The DNA of the CDR3 is TGCGCCAGCAGCCAAGCCCGAGGGGGCTACGAGCAGTACTTC.

On this clone: The identical CDR3 is also encoded by other nucleotide sequences in the sample. J is TRBJ1-1 and V is TRBV4-2; tentative D call: TRBD1 (6 bases). Trimming stripped 1 base from V and 0 bases from J, with 9 bases between. In germline, CDR1 is LGHNA, CDR2 YNFKEQ. CDR3 length: 15 amino acids. CDR3 coding DNA: TGTGCCAGCAGCCAAGGGGGGGGCCTGAACACTGAAGCTTTCTTT. It is translated as CASSQGGGLNTEAFF.

This clone was counted only a few times. The chain joins TRBV24-1 to TRBJ2-7, with 9 bases aligning to TRBD2. The V segment lost 5 bases and the J segment 4 bases; nucleotides outside the gene matches: 11. Germline lookup yields CDR1 KGHDR and CDR2 SFDVKD. The length of the CDR3 is 16 residues. CDR3 nucleotides: TGTGCCACCAGTGTGAGTAGGCTAGCGGGATGGTACGAGCAGTACTTC. Translated, it gives CATSVSRLAGWYEQYF.

V usage is TRBV5-5 and J usage is TRBJ2-3, with 9 bases lining up with TRBD1. This CDR3 has 16 amino acids. The V segment lost 5 bases and the J segment 6 bases; nucleotides outside the gene matches: 13. Germline-derived CDR1 and CDR2 are SGHKS and YYEKEE (reference sequence). The CDR3 DNA sequence: TGTGCCAGCAGTCTCGGACAGGGGCACAGTATGGATACGCAGTATTTT. Translation gives CASSLGQGHSMDTQYF.

The chain uses TRBV5-6 and TRBJ2-1, with 10 bases identical to TRBD1. From germline, CDR1 is SGHDT and CDR2 YYEEEE. The CDR3 runs to 15 residues. J was trimmed by 6 bases and V by 3 bases; bases with no gene match: 6. CDR3 protein: CASSWGQGFSNEQFF. The DNA for the CDR3 is TGTGCCAGCAGCTGGGGACAGGGGTTCTCCAATGAGCAGTTCTTC. Together with reference TRBV5-6 and TRBJ2-1, the CDR3 gives the full variable domain: DAGVTQSPTHLIKTRGQQVTLRCSPKSGHDTVSWYQQALGQGPQFIFQYYEEEERQRGNFPDRFSGHQFPNYSSELNVNALLLGDSALYLCASSWGQGFSNEQFFGPGTRLTVL.

The chain employs TRBV3-1 (or the pseudogene TRBV3-2) and TRBJ2-5; D perhaps matches TRBD2 (6 bases). The CDR3 contains 15 residues. Germline V gives CDR1 LGHDT, CDR2 YNNKEL (reference sequence). V was shortened by 0 bases and J by 4 bases, with 12 bases between the two germline ends. CDR3 DNA: TGTGCCAGCAGCCAAGATTGGGGCGGGATAGAGACCCAGTACTTC. Translating gives CASSQDWGGIETQYF.

The chain combines TRBV11-3 with TRBJ2-7, with D tentatively TRBD1 (5 bases). The CDR3 is made up of 13 amino acids. CDR1 SGHNT and CDR2 YENEEA come from the germline V gene. V lost 2 bases, J lost 5 bases, and 10 bases lay in between. The CDR3, as DNA: TGTGCCAGCAGCTTACGCAGGGTGGACGAGCAGTACTTC. Encoded protein: CASSLRRVDEQYF.

This clone has a single count. The chain links TRBV9 to TRBJ1-2; D is ambiguous. Germline CDR1 reads SGDLS; CDR2 reads YYNGEE. Trimming cost V 0 bases and J 4 bases, with 7 bases left between them. The CDR3 runs to 13 residues. DNA of the CDR3: TGTGCCAGCAGCGTAGATCCGGGCTATGGCTACACCTTC. It translates to CASSVDPGYGYTF. Looking up the rest from reference TRBV9 and TRBJ1-2 gives the full variable domain: DSGVTQTPKHLITATGQRVTLRCSPRSGDLSVYWYQQSLDQGLQFLIQYYNGEERAKGNILERFSAQQFPDLHSELNLSSLELGDSALYFCASSVDPGYGYTFGSGTRLTVV.

The chain employs TRBV12-5 and TRBJ1-3; D is perhaps TRBD1 (6 bases). Germline V gives CDR1 LGHNT, CDR2 FRNRAP. Trimming removed 2 bases at V and 3 bases at J, with 11 bases between. The CDR3 has 15 amino acids. CDR3 coding DNA: TGTGCTAGTGGTTTGAGCACAGGGTTTGGAAACACCATATATTTT. Translated, it gives CASGLSTGFGNTIYF.

This chain joins TRBV6-5 and TRBJ1-4; 8 bases agree with TRBD1. This CDR3 spans 12 amino acids. With V trimmed by 4 bases and J by 8 bases, 0 bases remained unmatched. The V gene's germline CDR1 is MNHEY and CDR2 SVGAGI. CDR3 region: CASSWDREKLFF. The CDR3, as DNA: TGTGCCAGCAGTTGGGACAGGGAAAAACTGTTTTTT.

This clone was recorded only once. The CDR3 spells CASSPQTSGSRYSGTDTQYF. The CDR3 DNA sequence: TGTGCCAGCAGTCCTCAGACTAGCGGGAGTAGATACAGCGGCACAGATACGCAGTATTTT. The chain joins TRBV28 to TRBJ2-3; 12 positions agree with TRBD2. Unmatched junction bases numbered 16, after V lost 5 bases and J lost 1 base. Germline assignment: CDR1 MDHEN and CDR2 SYDVKM. The CDR3 is 20 residues long. The full variable domain, with the rest looked up from reference TRBV28 and TRBJ2-3, is DVKVTQSSRYLVKRTGEKVFLECVQDMDHENMFWYRQDPGLGLRLIYFSYDVKMKEKGDIPEGYSVSREKKERFSLILESASTNQTSMYLCASSPQTSGSRYSGTDTQYFGPGTRLTVL.

The sample holds many counts of this clone. The chain employs TRBV6-5 and TRBJ2-1; 13 bases fit TRBD2. In germline, CDR1 is MNHEY, CDR2 SVGAGI. The length of the CDR3 is 16 residues. With 4 bases clipped from V and 9 bases from J, the junction kept 9 bases outside the gene matches. Here the CDR3 reads CASSFGRLAGGAEQFF. The DNA for the CDR3 is TGTGCCAGCAGTTTTGGGAGACTAGCGGGAGGTGCTGAGCAGTTCTTC.

V is TRBV13 and J is TRBJ1-1, with D hard to call. Looked up from germline, CDR1 is PRHDT and CDR2 is FYEKMQ (reference sequence). The V gene lost 4 bases and the J gene lost 1 base, with 7 bases spanning the gap. The CDR3 extends over 13 amino acids. Here the CDR3 DNA reads TGTGCCAGCAGCTCCACCGGGAACACTGAAGCTTTCTTT. Translation gives CASSSTGNTEAFF.

The chain couples TRBV3-1 (or the pseudogene TRBV3-2) to TRBJ2-1; TRBD2 agrees at 9 bases. CDR1 is LGHDT and CDR2 is YNNKEL in the germline V gene (reference sequence). There are 15 residues in the CDR3. V trimming: 4 bases; J trimming: 5 bases; junction bases outside the gene matches: 6. CDR3 in DNA: TGTGCCAGCAGCCCCAGACTAGCGGAGAACAATGAGCAGTTCTTC. This sequence encodes CASSPRLAENNEQFF.

The CDR3 region is CASLTGRNTEAFF. The CDR3 region has the DNA TGTGCCAGTTTGACAGGGAGGAACACTGAAGCTTTCTTT. This chain joins TRBV28 and TRBJ1-1; 7 bases are a match to TRBD1. Germline V gene lookup returns CDR1 MDHEN and CDR2 SYDVKM. The V segment lost 9 bases and the J segment 1 base; nucleotides outside the gene matches: 5. This CDR3 has 13 residues.

This clone occurred once. The rearrangement joins TRBV29-1 to TRBJ2-3, with D uncertain. The CDR3 contains 14 residues. Germline CDR1 and CDR2: SQVTM and ANQGSEA. V lost 1 base and J 1 base, leaving 9 bases between the germline ends. The CDR3 reads CSVEAGKGTDTQYF. CDR3 DNA: TGCAGCGTTGAAGCGGGTAAGGGCACAGATACGCAGTATTTT.

The table lists this clone with a count of one. The chain combines TRBV4-2 with TRBJ2-7; the D gene is possibly TRBD2 (5 bases). The germline CDR1 and CDR2 sequences are LGHNA and YNFKEQ. Trimming took 2 bases from V and 0 from J, leaving 11 bases between them. This CDR3 comprises 15 residues. CDR3 region: CASSQPSGSSYEQYF. DNA for the CDR3: TGTGCCAGCAGCCAACCGAGCGGTAGCTCCTACGAGCAGTACTTC.

The chain joins TRBV28 to TRBJ1-1; TRBD1 aligns across 8 bases. CDR1 and CDR2 (germline): MDHEN, SYDVKM. The length of the CDR3 is 14 residues. V gave up 7 bases and J gave up 0 bases; unmatched junction bases: 4. In DNA form, the CDR3 reads TGTGCCAGCAAACTGGACAGGGTGAACACTGAAGCTTTCTTT. Translating gives CASKLDRVNTEAFF.

The V call is TRBV7-8, the J call TRBJ1-5; 8 nucleotides match TRBD1. With V trimmed by 4 bases and J by 7 bases, 9 bases remained unmatched. CDR1 and CDR2 (germline): SGHVS, FQNEAQ. This CDR3 region has 15 residues. The CDR3 spells CASSYSGTGEQPQHF. The CDR3, as DNA: TGTGCCAGCAGCTACTCCGGGACAGGTGAACAGCCCCAGCATTTT.

The chain links TRBV6-5 to TRBJ1-1; D is undetermined. This CDR3 has 13 amino acids. Germline V gene lookup returns CDR1 MNHEY and CDR2 SVGAGI. The ends were cut back, 4 bases at V and 0 bases at J, with 6 bases in the middle. CDR3 DNA: TGTGCCAGCAGTTTGCGGGTGAACACTGAAGCTTTCTTT. This sequence encodes CASSLRVNTEAFF.

The chain recombines TRBV4-3 with TRBJ2-1; 8 bases agree with TRBD1. The J segment lost 2 bases and the V segment lost 4 bases, leaving 4 bases of the junction unmatched. The CDR3 has 15 amino acids. CDR1 is LGHNA, CDR2 YSLEER, per germline. CDR3: CASSPGTGPYNEQFF. The CDR3 region has the DNA TGCGCCAGCAGCCCCGGGACAGGACCCTACAATGAGCAGTTCTTC.

This sequence joins TRBV7-9 and TRBJ2-7; TRBD1 might be the D (5 bases). The germline gives CDR1 SEHNR, CDR2 FQNEAQ (reference sequence). This CDR3 is built from 15 residues. Trimming cost V 4 bases and J 3 bases, with 16 bases left between them. DNA of the CDR3: TGTGCCAGCAGCTCATCAAGGACATGGGACTACGAGCAGTACTTC. Residues: CASSSSRTWDYEQYF.

Concerning this clone: One junction end disagrees with the germline gene, perhaps due to a read error. The CDR3 DNA reads as TGTGCCACCAGTGATGAAGACTTCTACGATGAGCAGTTCTTC. Amino acid sequence: CATSDEDFYDEQFF. The J gene is TRBJ2-1, the V gene TRBV24-1; D ambiguous. This CDR3 region has 14 residues. From germline, CDR1 is KGHDR and CDR2 SFDVKD.

This chain connects TRBV28 to TRBJ1-4; 10 positions match TRBD1. The CDR3 has 16 amino acids. The V gene's germline CDR1 is MDHEN and CDR2 SYDVKM. Trimming removed 2 bases from V and 6 bases from J; junction bases left unmatched: 6. The CDR3 DNA reads as TGTGCCAGCAGTTTAATGGGGGACAGGGGTCATGAAAAACTGTTTTTT. It translates to CASSLMGDRGHEKLFF.

The chain carries TRBV19 and TRBJ1-5; possible D gene TRBD1, 6 bases. The CDR3 length is 14 residues. Germline V CDR1 and CDR2: LNHDA, SQIVND (reference sequence). V lost 5 bases and J 5 bases, leaving 13 bases between the germline ends. CDR3: CASSSLYRDQPQHF. In DNA, the CDR3 is TGTGCCAGTAGTTCCTTATACAGGGATCAGCCCCAGCATTTT.

V is TRBV28 and J is TRBJ2-7; 10 positions agree with TRBD1. This CDR3 contains 13 residues. Per germline, CDR1 MDHEN and CDR2 SYDVKM. V lost 8 bases and J lost 5; bases outside the gene matches: 6. DNA of the CDR3: TGTGCCAGCCTTAGGGACAGGGGCGACGAGCAGTACTTC. Its translation is CASLRDRGDEQYF. The full variable domain, rest sourced from reference TRBV28 and TRBJ2-7, is DVKVTQSSRYLVKRTGEKVFLECVQDMDHENMFWYRQDPGLGLRLIYFSYDVKMKEKGDIPEGYSVSREKKERFSLILESASTNQTSMYLCASLRDRGDEQYFGPGTRLTVT.

V gene TRBV19 combines with J gene TRBJ1-1, with D unclear. The CDR3 runs 15 residues. V gave up 6 bases and J gave up 0 bases, with 14 bases separating them. CDR1 and CDR2 from the germline V gene are LNHDA and SQIVND (reference sequence). The CDR3 sequence: CASRSRPGMNTEAFF. CDR3 coding DNA: TGTGCCAGTAGGTCCCGGCCGGGGATGAACACTGAAGCTTTCTTT.